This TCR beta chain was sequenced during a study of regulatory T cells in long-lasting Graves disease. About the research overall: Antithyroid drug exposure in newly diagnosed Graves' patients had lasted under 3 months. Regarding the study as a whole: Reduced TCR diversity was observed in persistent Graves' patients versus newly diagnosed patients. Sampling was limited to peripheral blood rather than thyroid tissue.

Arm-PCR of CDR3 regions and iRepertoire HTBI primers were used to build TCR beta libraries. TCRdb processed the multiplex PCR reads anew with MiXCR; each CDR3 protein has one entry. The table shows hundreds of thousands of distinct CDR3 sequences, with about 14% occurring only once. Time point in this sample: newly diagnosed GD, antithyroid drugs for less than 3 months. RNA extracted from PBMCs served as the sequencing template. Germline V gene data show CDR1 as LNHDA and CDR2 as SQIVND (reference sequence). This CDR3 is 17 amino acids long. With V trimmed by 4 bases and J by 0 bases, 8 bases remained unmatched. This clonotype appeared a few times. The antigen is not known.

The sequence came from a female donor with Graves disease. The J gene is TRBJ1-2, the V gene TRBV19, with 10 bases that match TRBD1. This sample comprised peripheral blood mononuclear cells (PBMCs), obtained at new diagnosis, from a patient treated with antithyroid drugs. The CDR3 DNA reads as TGTGCCAGTAGTAGGGGGACAGGGGCCCCAGCTAACTATGGCTACACCTTC. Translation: CASSRGTGAPANYGYTF.